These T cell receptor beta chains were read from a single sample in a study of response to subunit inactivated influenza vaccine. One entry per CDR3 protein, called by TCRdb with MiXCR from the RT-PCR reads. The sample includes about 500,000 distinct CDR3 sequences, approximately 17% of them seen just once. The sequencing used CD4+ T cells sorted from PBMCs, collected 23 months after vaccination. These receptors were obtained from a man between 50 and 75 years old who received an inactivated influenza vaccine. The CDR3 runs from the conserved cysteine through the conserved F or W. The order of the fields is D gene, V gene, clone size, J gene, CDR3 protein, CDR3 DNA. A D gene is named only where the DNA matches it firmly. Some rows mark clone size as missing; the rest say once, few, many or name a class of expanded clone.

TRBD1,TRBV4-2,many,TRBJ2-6,CASSRGQGSGANVLTF,TGTGCCAGCAGCCGAGGACAGGGATCAGGGGCCAACGTCCTGACTTTC
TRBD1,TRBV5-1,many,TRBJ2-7,CASSFGTGTYEQYF,TGCGCCAGCAGCTTTGGGACAGGCACCTACGAGCAGTACTTC
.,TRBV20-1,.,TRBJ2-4,CSAQGSKNIQYF,TGCAGTGCTCAGGGATCCAAAAACATTCAGTACTTC
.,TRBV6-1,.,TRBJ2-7,CASRQLLSSYEQYF,TGTGCCAGCAGACAGCTCCTGAGCTCCTACGAGCAGTACTTC
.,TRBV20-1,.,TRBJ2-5,CSARDVREYQETQYF,TGCAGTGCTAGAGATGTTCGGGAATACCAAGAGACCCAGTACTTC
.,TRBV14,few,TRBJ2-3,CASSLRLGTLRGDTQYF,TGTGCCAGCAGCCTGCGACTCGGGACTCTCCGGGGGGATACGCAGTATTTT
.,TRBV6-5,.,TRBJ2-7,CASSSSLSNREQYF,TGTGCCAGCAGTTCCTCTTTGTCTAATCGCGAGCAGTACTTC
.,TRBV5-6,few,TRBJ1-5,CASSRGTVEPQHF,TGTGCCAGCAGCCGCGGGACCGTCGAACCCCAGCATTTT
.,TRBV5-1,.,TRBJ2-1,CASTETVNYNEQFF,TGCGCCAGCACTGAGACAGTGAACTACAATGAGCAGTTCTTC
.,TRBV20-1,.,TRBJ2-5,CSARGQGRETQYF,TGCAGTGCTAGAGGGCAGGGGCGAGAGACCCAGTACTTC
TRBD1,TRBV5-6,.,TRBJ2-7,CASSGTGEAYEQYF,TGTGCCAGCAGCGGGACAGGGGAGGCCTACGAGCAGTACTTC
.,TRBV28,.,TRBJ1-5,CASSYPGAPSNQPQHF,TGTGCCAGCAGTTACCCAGGGGCCCCTAGCAATCAGCCCCAGCATTTT
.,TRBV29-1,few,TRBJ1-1,CSVGFLRGDTEAFF,TGCAGCGTTGGGTTCCTAAGAGGGGACACTGAAGCTTTCTTT
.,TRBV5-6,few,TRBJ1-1,CASRLELNTEAFF,TGTGCCAGCAGACTGGAACTGAACACTGAAGCTTTCTTT
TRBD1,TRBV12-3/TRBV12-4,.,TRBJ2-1,CASSLWRTGLNEQFF,TGTGCCAGCAGTTTATGGAGGACAGGCCTAAATGAGCAGTTCTTC
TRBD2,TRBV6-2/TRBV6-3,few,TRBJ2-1,CASSYGRTSGSTSYNEQFF,TGTGCCAGCAGTTACGGCAGGACTAGCGGGAGCACTTCCTACAATGAGCAGTTCTTC
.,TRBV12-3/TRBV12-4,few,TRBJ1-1,CASRSGRLKNTEAFF,TGTGCCAGCAGGTCGGGCAGATTAAAGAACACTGAAGCTTTCTTT
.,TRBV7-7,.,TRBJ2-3,CASSRRPGITDTQYF,TGTGCTAGCAGCCGACGACCGGGTATCACAGATACGCAGTATTTT
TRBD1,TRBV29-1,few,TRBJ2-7,CSASGLMTGEVDEQYF,TGCAGCGCCTCAGGCCTTATGACAGGGGAGGTTGACGAGCAGTACTTC
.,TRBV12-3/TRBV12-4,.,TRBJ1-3,CASRSPSAGNTIYF,TGTGCCAGCAGATCCCCGAGTGCTGGAAACACCATATATTTT
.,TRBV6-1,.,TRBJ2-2,CASSESSDPRRLFF,TGTGCCAGCAGTGAATCCTCGGACCCTAGGAGGCTGTTTTTT
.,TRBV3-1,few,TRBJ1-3,CASSLGTHSGNTIYF,TGTGCCAGCAGCCTCGGGACTCACTCTGGAAACACCATATATTTT
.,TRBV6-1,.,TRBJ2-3,CASSPAFRGTDTQYF,TGTGCCAGCAGCCCAGCGTTCAGGGGAACAGATACGCAGTATTTT
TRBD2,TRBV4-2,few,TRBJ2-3,CASSQDLAGGGDTQYF,TGTGCCAGCAGCCAAGACTTGGCGGGGGGTGGCGATACGCAGTATTTT
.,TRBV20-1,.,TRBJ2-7,CSARFRDRAYEQYF,TGCAGTGCTAGATTTCGGGACCGCGCCTACGAGCAGTACTTC
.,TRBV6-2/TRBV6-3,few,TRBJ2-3,CASRFTLSTDTQYF,TGTGCCAGCAGGTTTACCTTGAGCACAGATACGCAGTATTTT
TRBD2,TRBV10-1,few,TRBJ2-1,CASSSGGSRSSYNEQFF,TGCGCCAGCAGTAGCGGGGGTTCCCGAAGCTCCTACAATGAGCAGTTCTTC
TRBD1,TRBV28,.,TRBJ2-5,CASSHGQELQETQYF,TGTGCCAGCAGTCATGGACAGGAGTTACAAGAGACCCAGTACTTC
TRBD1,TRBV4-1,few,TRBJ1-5,CASSQGTGDVRPQHF,TGCGCCAGCAGCCAAGGGACAGGGGATGTTAGGCCCCAGCATTTT
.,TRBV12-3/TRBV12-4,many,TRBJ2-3,CASSAMSGRRNTQYF,TGTGCCAGCAGTGCGATGTCGGGGAGGAGGAATACGCAGTATTTT
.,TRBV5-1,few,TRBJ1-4,CASSFGTNNEKLFF,TGCGCCAGCAGCTTTGGGACAAATAATGAAAAACTGTTTTTT
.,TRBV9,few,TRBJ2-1,CASSPAGTPHEQFF,TGTGCCAGCAGCCCGGCGGGAACTCCTCATGAGCAGTTCTTC
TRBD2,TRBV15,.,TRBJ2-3,CATSRGLAGKSDTQYF,TGTGCCACCAGCAGAGGGCTAGCGGGGAAGTCGGATACGCAGTATTTT
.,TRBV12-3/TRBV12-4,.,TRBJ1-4,CASSYMREKLFF,TGTGCCAGCAGCTACATGCGGGAAAAACTGTTTTTT
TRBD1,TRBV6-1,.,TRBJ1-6,CASSDLQGANSPLHF,TGTGCCAGCAGTGATTTACAGGGGGCTAATTCACCCCTCCACTTT
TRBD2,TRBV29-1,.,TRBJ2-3,CSVVLAGATDTQYF,TGCAGCGTTGTATTAGCGGGAGCTACAGATACGCAGTATTTT
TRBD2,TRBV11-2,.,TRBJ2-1,CASSSAGTSVVNEQFF,TGTGCCAGCAGCTCCGCTGGGACTAGCGTCGTCAATGAGCAGTTCTTC
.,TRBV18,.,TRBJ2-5,CASSRGDYQETQYF,TGTGCCAGCTCACGGGGGGACTACCAAGAGACCCAGTACTTC
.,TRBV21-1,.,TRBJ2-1,CASNRTGAVDEQFF,TGTGCCAGCAATCGGACAGGGGCAGTCGATGAGCAGTTCTTC
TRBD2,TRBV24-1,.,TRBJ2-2,CATSEPGLAGDTGELFF,TGTGCCACCAGTGAACCGGGACTAGCGGGAGACACCGGGGAGCTGTTTTTT
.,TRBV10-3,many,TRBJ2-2,CAIPGGRGGELFF,TGTGCCATCCCGGGCGGTAGAGGCGGGGAGCTGTTTTTT
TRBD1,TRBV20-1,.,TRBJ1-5,CSARQGSQPQHF,TGCAGTGCTCGACAGGGGAGTCAGCCCCAGCATTTT
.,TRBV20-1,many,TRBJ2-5,CSARRDMYQETQYF,TGCAGTGCTAGAAGGGACATGTACCAAGAGACCCAGTACTTC
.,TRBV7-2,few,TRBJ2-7,CASSLGSGSFYEQYF,TGTGCCAGCAGCTTAGGGTCCGGGAGCTTCTACGAGCAGTACTTC
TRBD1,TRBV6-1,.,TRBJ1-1,CASSRDRGKNTEAFF,TGTGCCAGCAGTCGAGACAGGGGGAAGAACACTGAAGCTTTCTTT
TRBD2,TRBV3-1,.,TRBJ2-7,CASSLTSGNSYEQYF,TGTGCCAGCAGCCTCACTAGCGGGAACTCCTACGAGCAGTACTTC
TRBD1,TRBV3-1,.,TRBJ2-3,CASSPTTGASSTDTQYF,TGTGCCAGCAGCCCAACAACAGGGGCCTCTAGCACAGATACGCAGTATTTT
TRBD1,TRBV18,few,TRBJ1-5,CASSPDGTGRPQHF,TGTGCCAGCTCACCCGATGGGACAGGCCGGCCCCAGCATTTT
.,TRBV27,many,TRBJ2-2,CASSFWNTGELFF,TGTGCCAGCAGTTTCTGGAACACCGGGGAGCTGTTTTTT
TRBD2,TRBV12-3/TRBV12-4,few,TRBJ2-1,CASYKGGSLNEQFF,TGTGCCAGTTACAAGGGCGGGAGTCTCAATGAGCAGTTCTTC
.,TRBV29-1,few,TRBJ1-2,CSVQRGPNYGYTF,TGCAGCGTTCAGCGGGGACCTAACTATGGCTACACCTTC
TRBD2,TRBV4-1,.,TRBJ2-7,CASSLGLAAGYEQYF,TGCGCCAGCAGCCTCGGACTAGCGGCGGGTTACGAGCAGTACTTC
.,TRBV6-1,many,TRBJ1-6,CASSGRSYNSPLHF,TGTGCCAGCAGTGGCCGTTCCTATAATTCACCCCTCCACTTT
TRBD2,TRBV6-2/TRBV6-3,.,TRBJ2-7,CASSVLPGTTSYEQYF,TGTGCCAGCAGTGTCCTCCCCGGGACTACCTCCTACGAGCAGTACTTC
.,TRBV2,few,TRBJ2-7,CASRGMSVYEQYF,TGTGCCAGCAGAGGCATGTCAGTCTACGAGCAGTACTTC
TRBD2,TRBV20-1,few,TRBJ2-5,CSAPTRPSGTLGTQYF,TGCAGTGCCCCGACCCGCCCTAGCGGGACCCTCGGGACCCAGTACTTC
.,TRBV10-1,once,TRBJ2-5,CASSPSWGTQETQYF,TGCGCCAGCAGCCCCAGCTGGGGAACCCAAGAGACCCAGTACTTC
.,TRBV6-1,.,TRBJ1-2,CASSLTGRVYGYTF,TGTGCCAGCAGTCTGACAGGCAGGGTCTATGGCTACACCTTC
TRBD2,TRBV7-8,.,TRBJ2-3,CASCPSGGLDTQYF,TGTGCCAGTTGTCCTAGCGGGGGCCTAGATACGCAGTATTTT
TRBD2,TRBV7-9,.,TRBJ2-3,CASSHGTTPQYF,TGTGCCAGCAGCCACGGGACTACACCGCAGTATTTT